This T cell receptor (beta chain) originates from a study of read filtering for tumor transcriptome and immune sequencing. Study in general: Among patients, 17 to 20 were male and approximately 15 female, aged roughly 45 to 90 (mean around 66). Transcriptome libraries were built from DNase-treated RNA. IR-seq gave about 4 to 10.27 million TCR reads per sample; RNA-seq gave about 80 to 1273. Study-wide results and limits: In IR-seq, single-read clonotypes were 70% to 85% of clonotypes but around 3.5% of reads.

Trimming at V came to 6 bases and at J to 2 bases, leaving 4 bases not matched to a gene. CDR3 length: 14 amino acids. Looked up from germline, CDR1 is SGHTA and CDR2 is FQGTGA. Molecular barcoded adaptors covering alpha/delta and beta/gamma chains were used on about 0.4 ug RNA. TCRdb itself ran the reads through MiXCR, one entry per CDR3 protein. This table holds nearly 60,000 distinct CDR3 sequences, 9% to 15% found once. This clonotype has at least ten counts. Its antigen is currently unknown. Sequenced material: a population of CD138-negative cells sorted from bone marrow. The TCR comes from a donor aged 40 or older with multiple myeloma. The chain is built from TRBV7-3 and TRBJ2-3; the match to TRBD2 covers 8 bases. The DNA of the CDR3 is TGTGCCAGCAGAGCGGGGGCTACCACAGATACGCAGTATTTT. This translates into CASRAGATTDTQYF. Full variable domain (missing parts from reference TRBV7-3 and TRBJ2-3): GAGVSQTPSNKVTEKGKYVELRCDPISGHTALYWYRQSLGQGPEFLIYFQGTGAADDSGLPNDRFFAVRPEGSVSTLKIQRTERGDSAVYLCASRAGATTDTQYFGPGTRLTVL.